Following are 10 T cell receptor beta chains from one sample sequenced in a study of tumor-infiltrating lymphocytes in primary liver carcinoma. It was from roughly 20-30 mg of unsorted bulk tissue that RNA and DNA were co-extracted. A primer matching the constant region was used to make TCR beta cDNA from approximately 0.55 ug of total RNA. For TCR beta, libraries were produced by three nested multiplex PCR rounds using slightly modified ARM-PCR. In the first two PCR rounds, TRBV1-TRBV30 forward primers were paired with a C-beta reverse primer, and each round lasted about 10 cycles. MiXCR, run by TCRdb on the multiplex PCR reads, gives a single entry per CDR3 protein. The profile shows roughly 120,000 distinct CDR3 sequences, around two thirds of them singletons. The specimen was tumor-adjacent normal liver tissue. These receptors originate from an older woman with primary liver carcinoma and hepatitis B virus infection.

With regard to this clonotype: At one of its ends the junction is not consistent with the germline gene, which may arise from a read error. The V and J genes are TRBV11-2 and TRBJ2-7; 14 bases are shared with TRBD2. This CDR3 is built from 16 residues. Germline assignment: CDR1 SGHAT and CDR2 FQNNGV. CDR3 in amino acids: CTSSPGLAGASYEQYF. The CDR3 DNA reads as TGTACCAGCAGCCCGGGACTAGCGGGAGCGAGTTACGAACAGTACTTC. Filled out from reference TRBV11-2 and TRBJ2-7, the complete variable domain reads EAGVAQSPRYKIIEKRQSVAFWCNPISGHATLYWYQQILGQGPKLLIQFQNNGVVDDSQLPKDRFSAERLKGVDSTLKIQPAKLEDSAVYLCTSSPGLAGASYEQYFGPGTRLTVT.

As regards this clonotype: Given the absence of the conserved phenylalanine or tryptophan at the CDR3 end, a read error is likely. V usage is TRBV29-1 and J usage is TRBJ2-3; D is possibly TRBD1 (6 bases). Germline CDR1 and CDR2: SQVTM and ANQGSEA. CDR3 size: 13 residues. CDR3 amino acids: CIVADRNTDTQYL. Here the CDR3 DNA reads TGCATCGTTGCCGACAGGAACACAGATACGCAGTATTTG.

This clonotype was picked up one time. The conserved closing phenylalanine or tryptophan is absent in this CDR3, likely reflecting a read error. This chain connects TRBV11-2 to TRBJ2-1, with D perhaps matching TRBD2 (6 bases). V was clipped by 5 bases and J by 8 bases, with 25 bases between them. From germline, CDR1 is SGHAT and CDR2 FQNNGV. The CDR3 loop spans 17 amino acids. In DNA form, the CDR3 reads TGTGCCAGCAGCAGGAGATTAGCAGGAGGGCCGGGGGATGAGCAGTTCCTC. Its protein product is CASSRRLAGGPGDEQFL.

Turning to this clonotype: One end of the junction does not line up with germline, which may come from a read error. This rearrangement joins TRBV6-6 to TRBJ1-1; D gene uncertain. Germline V gene data show CDR1 as MNHNY and CDR2 as SVGAGI (reference sequence). The CDR3 runs 15 residues. The CDR3 DNA reads TGTGGCAGCAGTACGACACTTGCGGGGAGAACTGAAGCTTTCTTT. Translation gives CGSSTTLAGRTEAFF.

At least ten counts were recorded for this clonotype. The chain is built from TRBV30 and TRBJ2-1; TRBD2 agrees at 9 bases. From germline, CDR1 is GTSNPN and CDR2 SVGIG (reference sequence). V shed 1 base, J shed 9 bases, and the junction held 4 bases outside the gene matches. The CDR3 extends over 13 amino acids. The CDR3 is CAWSAQAGGEQFF. CDR3 bases: TGTGCCTGGAGTGCTCAAGCGGGAGGTGAGCAGTTCTTC.

A note on this clonotype: The missing conserved phenylalanine or tryptophan at the end of this CDR3 makes a read error likely. This sequence joins TRBV11-2 and TRBJ1-1; D possibly corresponds to TRBD1 (5 bases). Germline V gene sequence: CDR1 SGHAT, CDR2 FQNNGV. The CDR3 is made up of 13 amino acids. DNA of the CDR3: TGTGCCGGCAGCTTATGTTTCCAGGGTGAAGCTTTCCTT. This encodes CAGSLCFQGEAFL.

The rearrangement uses TRBV5-1 and TRBJ2-7; 12 nucleotides match TRBD2. Germline assignment: CDR1 SGHRS and CDR2 YFSETQ. This CDR3 is built from 16 residues. After removal of 4 bases from V and 10 bases from J, the junction contained 15 bases not matched to a gene. CDR3: CASSEGLAGPTGEQYF. Here the CDR3 DNA reads TGCGCCAGCAGCGAGGGACTAGCGGGTCCAACGGGCGAACAGTACTTC.

With regard to this clonotype: Relative to the germline gene, one junction end is altered; a read error may explain this. The chain combines TRBV28 with TRBJ1-2, with D unresolved. Germline V gene data show CDR1 as MDHEN and CDR2 as SYDVKM. The CDR3 spans 14 residues. The CDR3, as DNA: TGTGCCGGCCTAGGGAGTCCAACTAACTATGGCTACACATTC. Residues: CAGLGSPTNYGYTF.

The J gene is TRBJ1-2, the V gene TRBV29-1; 9 positions agree with TRBD1. Germline lookup yields CDR1 SQVTM and CDR2 ANQGSEA. This CDR3 comprises 14 residues. The V gene end was trimmed by 6 bases and the J gene end by 7 bases; junction bases not matched to a gene: 12. As DNA, the CDR3 is TGCAGCGTCTCCCACGGGGACAGGGCGGGTGGCTACACCTTC. It specifies CSVSHGDRAGGYTF.

Of note for this clonotype: A read error may produce the germline difference seen at one junction end. The chain links TRBV12-3 or TRBV12-4 to TRBJ1-1; D perhaps matches TRBD1 (5 bases). The CDR3 consists of 13 residues. CDR3 nucleotides: TGTGCCAGCAGTCTAGACAGAGGGACTGAAGCTTTATTT. This codes for CASSLDRGTEALF.